This entry concerns a single TCR beta chain. Its antigen has not been determined. Base qualities are not provided; no much larger clone lies one nucleotide away. Systemically healthy Caucasian individuals from Russia, approximately 39 in total and aged about 6 to 100 years, were included as donors. Around 10 milliliters of peripheral blood were drawn from each donor into EDTA-treated Vacutainer tubes. Ficoll-Paque density-gradient centrifugation was used to isolate PBMCs, with at least 7 million obtained per sample. Trizol reagent was used to extract total RNA from PBMCs, with at least 5 micrograms per sample. For every donor, flow cytometry on a PBMC aliquot measured the percentage of naive CD45RAhigh/CD27high T cells. Trimming removed 0 bases from V and 3 bases from J, leaving 6 bases between the germline ends. The CDR3 has 13 amino acids, counting the end cysteine and phenylalanine. The read is trimmed to its CDR3 DNA, 39 bases read in frame from base 1. In the germline V gene (reference sequence), CDR1 corresponds to DFQATT and CDR2 to SNEGSKA.

The data were taken from a study of blood T cells in healthy people across ages (dated by TCRdb to the mid-2010s). In terms of the full investigation: In model experiments, template switching captured about one uniquely barcoded TCR beta cDNA molecule for every two T cells. To avoid experimental bias, donors of different ages were distributed randomly across sequencing lanes. Two additional independent replicas of 1 million unique cDNA reads from the same blood draw were analyzed for two donors (one aged 18 to 29 and one aged 80 or older). Using deep sequencing normalized with unique cDNA molecular identifiers, the study measured how TCR beta repertoire diversity changes with age. Four age groups were formed from the donors: young (average approximately 15 years), middle-aged (just under 40), aged (roughly 56) and long-lived (more than 75).

Broader findings and caveats from the paper: The CMV infection status of donors was not known, potentially confounding age-related changes in expanded clonotypes. There was a strong correlation between observed TCR beta diversity and the percentage of naive T cells measured by flow cytometry. Total diversity estimates from one million sequenced T cells were considered lower bounds and underestimates. As age increased, observed TCR beta diversity per million T cells dropped in a roughly linear way, and a significant reduction was already evident by age roughly 36. Compared with the aged group, more naive CD4+ T cells, fewer expanded clones and increased TCR diversity were shown by the long-lived group, suggesting age selection. Conclusive comparison of naive and antigen-experienced compartments was prevented by the profiling of bulk unsorted PBMCs.

Libraries were constructed by 5' RACE. TCRdb lists the instrument as Illumina HiSeq 2500. A second about 6 to 11 cycle PCR used a sample-barcoded 5' primer and a J-beta primer mix. A unique molecular identifier was introduced onto each TCR beta cDNA molecule by a template-switch 5' adaptor carrying 12 random nucleotides. Each sample yielded at least 2.5 million CDR3-containing paired-end reads. All of the RNA was converted into first-strand cDNA using the Mint cDNA synthesis kit, with a TRBC-specific oligonucleotide serving as the primer. Following uracil-DNA glycosylase treatment, all cDNA underwent a first 18-cycle PCR with the universal primers M1SS and BC2_uni_R. Per the authors' processing: Normalization of each sample was performed by random selection of 1 million high-quality reads, each carrying a distinct molecular identifier. Reads sharing molecular identifiers were discarded rather than binned into consensus sequences. CDR3 identification, clonotype clustering and error correction used MiTCR with a Q25 quality threshold and the strictest error-elimination algorithm. A nonparametric unseen species model with Euler transformation was used to estimate a lower bound on total TCR beta diversity. TCRdb itself trimmed the public reads at Q25 with fastp, ran MiXCR and retained productive beta chains. All rows with the same CDR3 protein become a single entry with the most common DNA and genes. None of the V and J calls come from the authors' own analysis; TCRdb made them. This sample has approximately 1.5 million distinct CDR3 sequences in its table, and around 40% of those were observed once. The ten largest clonotypes hold approximately 4.1% of the sample.

This receptor was obtained from a woman aged 18-30 years in good health. This chain is built from TRBV20-1 and TRBJ2-1, with the identity of the D gene unclear. Sequenced material: blood. Read as DNA, the sequence is TGCAGTGCTAGAGAGGACCACTACAATGAGCAGTTCTTC. It encodes CSAREDHYNEQFF.